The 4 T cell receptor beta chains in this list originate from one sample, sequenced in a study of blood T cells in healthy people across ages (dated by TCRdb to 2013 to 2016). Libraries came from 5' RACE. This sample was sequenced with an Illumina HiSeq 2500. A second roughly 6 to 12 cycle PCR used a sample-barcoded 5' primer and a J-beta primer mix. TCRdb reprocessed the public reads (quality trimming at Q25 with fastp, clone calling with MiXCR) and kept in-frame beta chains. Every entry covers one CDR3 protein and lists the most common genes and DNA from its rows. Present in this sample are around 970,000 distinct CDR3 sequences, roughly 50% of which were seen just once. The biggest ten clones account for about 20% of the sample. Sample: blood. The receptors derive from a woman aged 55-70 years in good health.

The CDR3 bases are TGTGCCACCAGTGAGCCTGGACAGGGGGCGTCTAGTGAGCAGTTCTTC. This gives the protein CATSEPGQGASSEQFF. The chain carries TRBV24-1 and TRBJ2-1; 11 nucleotides align to TRBD1. The germline gives CDR1 KGHDR, CDR2 SFDVKD. V gave up 4 bases and J gave up 9 bases; unmatched junction bases: 10. There are 16 residues in the CDR3.

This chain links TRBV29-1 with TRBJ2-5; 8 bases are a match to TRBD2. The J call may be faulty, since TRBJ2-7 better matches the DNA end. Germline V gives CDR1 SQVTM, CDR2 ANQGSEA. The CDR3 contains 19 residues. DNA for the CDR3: TGCAGCGTTGAAGAGAGGAGGGGGATGAGCGGGAGATCGTTCTACGAGCAGTACTTC. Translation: CSVEERRGMSGRSFYEQYF.

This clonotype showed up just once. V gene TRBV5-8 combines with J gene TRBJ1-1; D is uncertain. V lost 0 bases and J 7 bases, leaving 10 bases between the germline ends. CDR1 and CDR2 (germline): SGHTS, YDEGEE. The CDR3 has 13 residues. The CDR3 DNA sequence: TGTGCCAGCAGCTTGGACGGACGGGGTGAAGCTTTCTTT. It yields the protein CASSLDGRGEAFF.

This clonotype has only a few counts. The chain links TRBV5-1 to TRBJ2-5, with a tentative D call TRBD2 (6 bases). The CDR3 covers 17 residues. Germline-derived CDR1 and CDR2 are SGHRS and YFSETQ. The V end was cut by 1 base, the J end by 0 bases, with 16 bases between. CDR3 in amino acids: CASSLNAGLRNQETQYF. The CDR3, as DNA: TGCGCCAGCAGCTTGAATGCGGGATTAAGGAACCAAGAGACCCAGTACTTC.